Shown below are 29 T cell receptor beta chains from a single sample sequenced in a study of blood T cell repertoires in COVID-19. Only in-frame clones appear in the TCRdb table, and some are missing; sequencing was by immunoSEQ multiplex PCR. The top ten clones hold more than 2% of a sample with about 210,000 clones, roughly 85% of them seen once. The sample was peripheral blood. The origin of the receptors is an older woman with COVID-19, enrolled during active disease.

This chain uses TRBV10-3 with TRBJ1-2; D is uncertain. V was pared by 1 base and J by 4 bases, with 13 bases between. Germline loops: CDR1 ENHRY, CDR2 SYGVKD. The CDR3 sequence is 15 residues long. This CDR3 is CAISEYGGDGYGYTF. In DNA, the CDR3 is TGTGCCATCAGTGAGTACGGCGGGGATGGCTATGGCTACACCTTC.

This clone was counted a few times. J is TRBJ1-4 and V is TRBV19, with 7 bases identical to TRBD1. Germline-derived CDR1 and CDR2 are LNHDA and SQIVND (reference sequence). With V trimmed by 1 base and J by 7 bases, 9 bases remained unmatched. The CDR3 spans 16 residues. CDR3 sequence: CASSIAAQGMGEKLFF. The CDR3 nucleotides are TGTGCCAGTAGTATAGCCGCACAGGGGATGGGTGAAAAACTGTTTTTT. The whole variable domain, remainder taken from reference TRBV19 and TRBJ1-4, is DGGITQSPKYLFRKEGQNVTLSCEQNLNHDAMYWYRQDPGQGLRLIYYSQIVNDFQKGDIAEGYSVSREKKESFPLTVTSAQKNPTAFYLCASSIAAQGMGEKLFFGSGTQLSVL.

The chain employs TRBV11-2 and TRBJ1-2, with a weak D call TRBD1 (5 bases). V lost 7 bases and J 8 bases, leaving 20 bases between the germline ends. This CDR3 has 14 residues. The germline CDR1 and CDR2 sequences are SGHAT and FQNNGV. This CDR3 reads CASNPYSGLGGYTF. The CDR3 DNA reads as TGTGCCAGCAACCCTTACTCAGGGCTTGGGGGCTACACCTTC. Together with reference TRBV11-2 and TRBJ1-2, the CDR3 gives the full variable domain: EAGVAQSPRYKIIEKRQSVAFWCNPISGHATLYWYQQILGQGPKLLIQFQNNGVVDDSQLPKDRFSAERLKGVDSTLKIQPAKLEDSAVYLCASNPYSGLGGYTFGSGTRLTVV.

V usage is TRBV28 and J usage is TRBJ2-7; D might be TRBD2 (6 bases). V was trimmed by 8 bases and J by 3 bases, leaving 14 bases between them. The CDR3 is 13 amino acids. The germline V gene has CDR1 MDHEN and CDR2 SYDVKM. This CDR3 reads CASGGDSLYEQYF. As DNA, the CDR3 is TGTGCCAGCGGAGGGGACTCCCTCTACGAGCAGTACTTC.

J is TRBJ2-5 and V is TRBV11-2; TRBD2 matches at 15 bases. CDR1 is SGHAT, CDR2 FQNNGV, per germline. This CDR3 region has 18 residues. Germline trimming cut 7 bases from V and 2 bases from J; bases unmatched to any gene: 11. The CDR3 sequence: CASNLGLAGGPYQETQYF. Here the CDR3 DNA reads TGTGCCAGCAACCTAGGACTAGCGGGGGGGCCTTATCAAGAGACCCAGTACTTC.

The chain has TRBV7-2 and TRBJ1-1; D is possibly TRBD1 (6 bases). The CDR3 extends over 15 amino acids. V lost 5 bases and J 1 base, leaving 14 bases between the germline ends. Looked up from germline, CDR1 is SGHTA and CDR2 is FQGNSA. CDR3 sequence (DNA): TGTGCCAGCAGCCCGAGCGGGGGGGCGAACACTGAAGCTTTCTTT. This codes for CASSPSGGANTEAFF.

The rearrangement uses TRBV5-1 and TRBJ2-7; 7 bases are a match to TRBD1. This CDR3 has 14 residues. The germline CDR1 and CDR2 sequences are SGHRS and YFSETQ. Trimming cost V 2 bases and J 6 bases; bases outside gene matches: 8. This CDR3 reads CASSFQYTGAEQYF. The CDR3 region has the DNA TGCGCCAGCAGCTTCCAATATACAGGGGCCGAGCAGTACTTC. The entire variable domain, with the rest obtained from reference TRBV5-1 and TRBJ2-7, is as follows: KAGVTQTPRYLIKTRGQQVTLSCSPISGHRSVSWYQQTPGQGLQFLFEYFSETQRNKGNFPGRFSGRQFSNSRSEMNVSTLELGDSALYLCASSFQYTGAEQYFGPGTRLTVT.

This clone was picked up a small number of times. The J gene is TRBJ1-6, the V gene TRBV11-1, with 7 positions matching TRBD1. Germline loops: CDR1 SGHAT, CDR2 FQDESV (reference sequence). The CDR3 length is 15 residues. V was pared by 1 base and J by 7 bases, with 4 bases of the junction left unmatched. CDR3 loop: CASSLVGQENSPLHF. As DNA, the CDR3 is TGTGCCAGCAGCTTAGTCGGACAGGAGAATTCACCCCTCCACTTT. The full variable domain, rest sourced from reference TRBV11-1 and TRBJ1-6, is EAEVAQSPRYKITEKSQAVAFWCDPISGHATLYWYRQILGQGPELLVQFQDESVVDDSQLPKDRFSAERLKGVDSTLKIQPAELGDSAMYLCASSLVGQENSPLHFGNGTRLTVT.

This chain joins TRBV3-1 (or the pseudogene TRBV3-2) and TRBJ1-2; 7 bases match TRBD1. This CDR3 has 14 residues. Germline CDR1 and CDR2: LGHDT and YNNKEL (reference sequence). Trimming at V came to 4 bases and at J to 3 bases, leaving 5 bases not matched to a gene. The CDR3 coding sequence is TGTGCCAGCAGCCCCGCAGGGGGTTACTATGGCTACACCTTC. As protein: CASSPAGGYYGYTF.

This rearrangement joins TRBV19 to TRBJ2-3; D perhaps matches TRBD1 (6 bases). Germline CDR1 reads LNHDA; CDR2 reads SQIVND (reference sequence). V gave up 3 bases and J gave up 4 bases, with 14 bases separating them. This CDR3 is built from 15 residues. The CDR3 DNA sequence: TGTGCCAGTAGTATGGGGGCCAGGATCGCAGATACGCAGTATTTT. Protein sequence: CASSMGARIADTQYF.

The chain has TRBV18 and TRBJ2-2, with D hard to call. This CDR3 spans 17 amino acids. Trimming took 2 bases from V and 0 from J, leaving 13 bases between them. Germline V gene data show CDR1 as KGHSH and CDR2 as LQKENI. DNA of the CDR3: TGTGCCAGCTCACCAAGTCTCGCGGATACGAACACCGGGGAGCTGTTTTTT. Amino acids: CASSPSLADTNTGELFF.

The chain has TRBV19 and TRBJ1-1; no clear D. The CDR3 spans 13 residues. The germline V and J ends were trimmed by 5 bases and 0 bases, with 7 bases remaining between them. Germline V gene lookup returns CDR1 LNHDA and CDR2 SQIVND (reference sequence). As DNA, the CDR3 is TGTGCCAGTAGTGCACAGATGAACACTGAAGCTTTCTTT. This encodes CASSAQMNTEAFF.

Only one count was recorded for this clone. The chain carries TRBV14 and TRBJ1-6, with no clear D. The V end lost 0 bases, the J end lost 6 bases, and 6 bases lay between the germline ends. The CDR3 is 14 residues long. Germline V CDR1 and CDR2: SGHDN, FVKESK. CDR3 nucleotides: TGTGCCAGCAGCCAAGAACAGATTAATTCACCCCTCCACTTT. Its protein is CASSQEQINSPLHF.

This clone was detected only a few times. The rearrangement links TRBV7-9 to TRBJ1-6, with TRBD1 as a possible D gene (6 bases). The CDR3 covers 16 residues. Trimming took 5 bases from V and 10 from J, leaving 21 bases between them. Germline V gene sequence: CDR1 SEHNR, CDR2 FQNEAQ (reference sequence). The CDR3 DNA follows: TGTGCCAGCAGCGAGACCAGGGGCTTACACACATCACCCCTCCACTTT. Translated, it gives CASSETRGLHTSPLHF.

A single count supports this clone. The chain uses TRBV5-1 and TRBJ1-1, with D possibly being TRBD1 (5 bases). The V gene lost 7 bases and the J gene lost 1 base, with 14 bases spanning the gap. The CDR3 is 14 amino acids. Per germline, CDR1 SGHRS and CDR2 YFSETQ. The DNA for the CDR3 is TGCGCCAGCGCTTTCCAGGGAGGGAACACTGAAGCTTTCTTT. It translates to CASAFQGGNTEAFF. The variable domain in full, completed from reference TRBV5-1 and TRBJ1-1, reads KAGVTQTPRYLIKTRGQQVTLSCSPISGHRSVSWYQQTPGQGLQFLFEYFSETQRNKGNFPGRFSGRQFSNSRSEMNVSTLELGDSALYLCASAFQGGNTEAFFGQGTRLTVV.

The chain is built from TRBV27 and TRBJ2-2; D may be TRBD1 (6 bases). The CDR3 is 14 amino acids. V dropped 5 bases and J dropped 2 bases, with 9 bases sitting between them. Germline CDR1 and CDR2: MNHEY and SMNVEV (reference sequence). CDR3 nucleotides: TGTGCCAGCAGTAGACAGGCTAACACCGGGGAGCTGTTTTTT. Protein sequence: CASSRQANTGELFF.

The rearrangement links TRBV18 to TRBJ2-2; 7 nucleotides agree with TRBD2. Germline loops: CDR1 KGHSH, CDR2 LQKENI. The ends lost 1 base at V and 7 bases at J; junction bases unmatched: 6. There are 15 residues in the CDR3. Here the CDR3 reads CASSPLGRAGGELFF. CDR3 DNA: TGTGCCAGCTCACCACTTGGGAGGGCCGGCGGGGAGCTGTTTTTT.

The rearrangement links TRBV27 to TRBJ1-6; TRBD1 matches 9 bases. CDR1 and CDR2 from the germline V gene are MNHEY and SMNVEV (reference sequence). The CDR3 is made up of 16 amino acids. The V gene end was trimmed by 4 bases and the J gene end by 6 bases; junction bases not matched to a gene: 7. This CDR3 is CASSSQGAPFNSPLHF. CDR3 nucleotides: TGTGCCAGCAGTTCACAGGGGGCGCCCTTTAATTCACCCCTCCACTTT.

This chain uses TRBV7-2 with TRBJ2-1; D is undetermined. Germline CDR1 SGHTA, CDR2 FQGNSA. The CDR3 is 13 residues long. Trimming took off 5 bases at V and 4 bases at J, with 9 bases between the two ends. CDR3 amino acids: CASSLTRYNEQFF. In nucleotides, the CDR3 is TGTGCCAGCAGCCTGACAAGGTACAATGAGCAGTTCTTC.

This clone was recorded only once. The CDR3 nucleotides are TGTGCCAGTAGTCCCTCCGGACAGCGGCTTGTGCCCCAGCATTTT. As protein: CASSPSGQRLVPQHF. The rearrangement uses TRBV19 and TRBJ1-5; tentative D call: TRBD1 (6 bases). V was clipped by 5 bases and J by 9 bases, with 20 bases between them. The CDR3 sequence is 15 residues long. The germline V gene has CDR1 LNHDA and CDR2 SQIVND (reference sequence).

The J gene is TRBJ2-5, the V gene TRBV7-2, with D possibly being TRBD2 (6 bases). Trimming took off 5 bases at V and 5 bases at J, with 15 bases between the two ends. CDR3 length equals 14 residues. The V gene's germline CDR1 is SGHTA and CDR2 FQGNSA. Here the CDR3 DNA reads TGTGCCAGCAGCCGGATCCGGGAGCGGGAGACCCAGTACTTC. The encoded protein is CASSRIRERETQYF. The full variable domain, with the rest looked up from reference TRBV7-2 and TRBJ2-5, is GAGVSQSPSNKVTEKGKDVELRCDPISGHTALYWYRQSLGQGLEFLIYFQGNSAPDKSGLPSDRFSAERTGGSVSTLTIQRTQQEDSAVYLCASSRIRERETQYFGPGTRLLVL.

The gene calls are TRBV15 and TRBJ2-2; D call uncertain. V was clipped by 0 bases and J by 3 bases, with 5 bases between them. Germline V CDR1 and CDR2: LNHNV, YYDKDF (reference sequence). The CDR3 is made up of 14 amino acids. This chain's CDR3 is CATSRDQDTGELFF. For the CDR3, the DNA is TGTGCCACCAGCAGAGATCAGGACACCGGGGAGCTGTTTTTT.

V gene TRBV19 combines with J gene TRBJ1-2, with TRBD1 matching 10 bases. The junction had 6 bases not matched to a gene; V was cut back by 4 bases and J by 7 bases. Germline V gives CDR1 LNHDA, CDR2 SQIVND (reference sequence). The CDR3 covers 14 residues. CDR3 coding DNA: TGTGCCAGTAGTACCCTGGACAGGGGGGGTGGCTACACCTTC. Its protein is CASSTLDRGGGYTF.

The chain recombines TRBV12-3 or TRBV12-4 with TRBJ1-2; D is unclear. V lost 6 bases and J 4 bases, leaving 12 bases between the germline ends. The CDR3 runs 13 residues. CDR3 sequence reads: CASSQTEIYGYTF. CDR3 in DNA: TGTGCCAGCAGCCAAACAGAGATCTATGGCTACACCTTC.

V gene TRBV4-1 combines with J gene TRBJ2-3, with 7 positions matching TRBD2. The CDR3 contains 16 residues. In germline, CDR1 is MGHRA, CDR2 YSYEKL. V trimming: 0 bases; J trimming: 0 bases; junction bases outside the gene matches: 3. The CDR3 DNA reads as TGCGCCAGCAGCCAAGATGGGAGGGGAAGCACAGATACGCAGTATTTT. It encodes CASSQDGRGSTDTQYF.

CDR3 nucleotides: TGTGCCAGTAGTACTCCAAAGGACAGGGCCACTCCCTATGGCTACACCTTC. Amino acids: CASSTPKDRATPYGYTF. The J gene is TRBJ1-2, the V gene TRBV19, with TRBD1 matching 8 bases. The CDR3 has 17 residues. Trimming cost V 4 bases and J 4 bases; bases outside gene matches: 14. Germline V gene lookup returns CDR1 LNHDA and CDR2 SQIVND (reference sequence).

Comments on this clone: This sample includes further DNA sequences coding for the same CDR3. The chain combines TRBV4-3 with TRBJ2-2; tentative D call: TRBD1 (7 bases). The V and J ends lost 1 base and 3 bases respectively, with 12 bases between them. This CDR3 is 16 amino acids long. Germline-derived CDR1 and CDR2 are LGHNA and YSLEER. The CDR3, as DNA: TGCGCCAGCAGCCAAGCAGGGGGGCTGGACACCGGGGAGCTGTTTTTT. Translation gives CASSQAGGLDTGELFF.

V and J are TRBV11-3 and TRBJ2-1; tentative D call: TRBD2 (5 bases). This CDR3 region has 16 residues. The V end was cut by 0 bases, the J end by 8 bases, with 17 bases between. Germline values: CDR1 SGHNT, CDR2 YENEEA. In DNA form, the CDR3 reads TGTGCCAGCAGCTTAGAGTCGAGTCGGCTAGCCCATGAGCAGTTCTTC. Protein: CASSLESSRLAHEQFF.

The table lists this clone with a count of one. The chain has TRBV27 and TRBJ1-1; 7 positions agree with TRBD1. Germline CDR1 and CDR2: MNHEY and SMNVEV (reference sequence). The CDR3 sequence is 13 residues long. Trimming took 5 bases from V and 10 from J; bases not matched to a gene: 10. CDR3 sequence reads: CASSPETGRSAFF. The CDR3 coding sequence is TGTGCCAGCAGTCCCGAGACAGGGAGATCAGCTTTCTTT.